This section outlines one TCR beta chain sequence together with its context. The data were taken from a study of identical twins. TCRdb recomputed calls from the 5' RACE reads with MiXCR, one row per CDR3 protein. This table holds about 1.7 million distinct CDR3 sequences, 32% found once. V was cut by 0 bases and J by 4 bases, with 7 bases left in between. The CDR3 sequence is 12 residues long. In germline, CDR1 is DFQATT, CDR2 SNEGSKA (reference sequence). The sequencing sample was made of cord blood. The clonotype was recovered from a newborn girl in good health. The chain carries TRBV20-1 and TRBJ2-7, with D hard to call. DNA for the CDR3: TGCAGTGCTAGAGATCACCGATACGAGCAGTACTTC. Its translation: CSARDHRYEQYF.